Shown below are 9 T cell receptor beta chains from a single sample sequenced in a study of identifying expanded T cells in peripheral blood. Assay used: immunoSEQ multiplex PCR; TCRdb lists only in-frame clones, some missing. The repertoire holds more than 85,000 clones, with around 90% as singletons. Sequenced sample: blood. Receptors originate from a person aged 18 to 75 in good health.

This clone has just one count. The chain joins TRBV5-8 to TRBJ2-1; D is unclear. This CDR3 spans 16 amino acids. The V end lost 5 bases, the J end lost 0 bases, and 15 bases lay between the germline ends. Germline V gene lookup returns CDR1 SGHTS and CDR2 YDEGEE. The CDR3 nucleotides read TGTGCCAGCAGTTTACTACGATCGAGCTCCTACAATGAGCAGTTCTTC. It yields the protein CASSLLRSSSYNEQFF.

This chain uses TRBV4-3 with TRBJ1-6; perhaps TRBD1 as D (5 bases). CDR1 and CDR2 from the germline V gene are LGHNA and YSLEER. V dropped 5 bases and J dropped 4 bases, with 21 bases sitting between them. The CDR3 has 18 amino acids. CDR3 protein: CASSEHGPAEGYNSPLHF. Written as DNA, the CDR3 is TGCGCCAGCAGCGAACACGGGCCAGCGGAGGGGTATAATTCACCCCTCCACTTT.

The chain combines TRBV7-9 with TRBJ1-5; tentative D call: TRBD1 (5 bases). V gave up 8 bases and J gave up 0 bases, with 8 bases separating them. CDR1 SEHNR and CDR2 FQNEAQ come from the germline V gene (reference sequence). The CDR3 spans 13 residues. This chain's CDR3 is CASGQGSNQPQHF. CDR3 DNA sequence: TGTGCCAGCGGCCAGGGTAGCAATCAGCCCCAGCATTTT.

The gene calls are TRBV2 and TRBJ2-7; 7 bases are shared with TRBD1. Germline assignment: CDR1 SNHLY and CDR2 FYNNEI. This CDR3 region has 14 residues. V trimming: 2 bases; J trimming: 7 bases; junction bases outside the gene matches: 8. The CDR3 is CASSELTARGEQYF. CDR3 DNA sequence: TGTGCCAGCAGTGAATTGACTGCCAGGGGGGAGCAGTACTTC.

This rearrangement joins TRBV28 to TRBJ2-2, with D possibly matching TRBD2 (6 bases). CDR3 length: 15 amino acids. V lost 6 bases, J lost 4 bases, and 15 bases lay in between. The germline CDR1 and CDR2 sequences are MDHEN and SYDVKM. CDR3 sequence (DNA): TGTGCCAGCAGCTCGAGTCTCGGGGGCACCGGGGAGCTGTTTTTT. Its translation: CASSSSLGGTGELFF.

This clone has just one count. The J gene is TRBJ1-2, the V gene TRBV6-5; 7 bases fit TRBD1. The CDR3 consists of 15 residues. Germline-derived CDR1 and CDR2 are MNHEY and SVGAGI. Trimming removed 6 bases from V and 2 bases from J; junction bases left unmatched: 9. CDR3 sequence: CASSPTGSLNYGYTF. The CDR3 DNA reads TGTGCCAGCAGCCCGACAGGGAGCTTGAACTATGGCTACACCTTC.

Details on this clone: A far larger clone is only one base removed, so a read error is likely. Other DNA sequences in this specimen translate into the identical CDR3. This chain connects TRBV7-9 to TRBJ2-5; D not resolved. CDR3 length: 11 amino acids. V shed 2 bases and J shed 2 bases, with 0 bases lying between them. The germline V gene encodes CDR1 SEHNR and CDR2 FQNEAQ (reference sequence). CDR3 sequence reads: CASSLQETQYF. The CDR3 bases are TGTGCCAGCAGCTTACAAGAGACCCAGTACTTC.

V is TRBV7-2 and J is TRBJ1-5; D remains ambiguous. The CDR3 spans 16 residues. V lost 1 base to trimming and J lost 0 bases, with 10 bases between them. CDR1 and CDR2 from the germline V gene are SGHTA and FQGNSA. In nucleotides, the CDR3 is TGTGCCAGCAGCTTAGAGGCAGCCACTAGCAATCAGCCCCAGCATTTT. Its translation: CASSLEAATSNQPQHF.

The rearrangement uses TRBV27 and TRBJ1-5, with 7 bases lining up with TRBD1. The CDR3 has 15 amino acids. Unmatched junction bases numbered 10, after V lost 8 bases and J lost 3 bases. Germline V gene data show CDR1 as MNHEY and CDR2 as SMNVEV (reference sequence). CDR3 coding DNA: TGTGCCAGCCGAGCCGGACAGGCGAACAATCAGCCCCAGCATTTT. Its translation: CASRAGQANNQPQHF.